This paragraph reports one TCR beta chain. The record originates from a study of early T cells in non-severe SARS-CoV-2 infection. With 0 bases clipped from V and 5 bases from J, the junction kept 5 bases outside the gene matches. This CDR3 region has 15 residues. Germline CDR1 and CDR2: KGHSH and LQKENI. TCRdb fed the 5' RACE reads into MiXCR, producing one record per CDR3 protein. The table includes roughly 93,000 distinct CDR3 sequences, roughly 11% detected once. The sample comprised whole blood. V gene TRBV18 combines with J gene TRBJ2-3; 7 nucleotides align to TRBD1. This clonotype was sampled from an adult who was a healthcare worker with PCR-confirmed SARS-CoV-2 infection or an uninfected control (not recorded which). The CDR3 bases are TGTGCCAGCTCACCACCGGCAGGGGGACAAGATACGCAGTATTTT. Translating it yields CASSPPAGGQDTQYF.